The 29 T cell receptor beta chains reported below all come from one sample, sequenced in a study of monozygotic twins with inflammatory bowel disease. Using the 5' RACE reads, TCRdb records one entry per CDR3 protein without DNA. The sample's table shows fewer than 450,000 distinct CDR3 sequences. The specimen sequenced was blood. These receptors all stem from a human donor with ulcerative colitis or Crohn's disease, or a healthy co-twin of an affected twin (not recorded which).

This chain uses TRBV12-3 or TRBV12-4 with TRBJ1-1. CDR3 size: 14 residues. The CDR3 reads CASSFFPKNTEAFF.

The chain links TRBV11-3 to TRBJ2-1; there is no DNA to check the TCRdb D call of TRBD1. The germline gives CDR1 SGHNT, CDR2 YENEEA. This CDR3 region has 16 residues. The CDR3 loop reads CASSWGTGSSYNEQFF.

The V gene is TRBV4-1, the J gene TRBJ2-2; TCRdb designates TRBD2, a call that cannot be tested without DNA. Germline CDR1 is MGHRA and CDR2 is YSYEKL. This CDR3 contains 14 residues. The CDR3 protein is CASSLKAGTGELFF.

The chain links TRBV20-1 to TRBJ2-6. Per the germline V gene, CDR1 is DFQATT and CDR2 is SNEGSKA (reference sequence). The CDR3 has 17 amino acids. This CDR3 is CSARAGSMETGANVLTF.

V usage is TRBV18 and J usage is TRBJ2-7; without DNA, the TCRdb call of TRBD2 cannot be checked. The CDR3 length is 12 residues. Germline V lookup: CDR1 KGHSH, CDR2 LQKENI. The CDR3 reads CASSLMGGQQYF.

The gene calls are TRBV5-1 and TRBJ2-2; TCRdb calls TRBD2, which cannot be checked without DNA. The CDR3 covers 18 residues. Germline V gene data show CDR1 as SGHRS and CDR2 as YFSETQ. CDR3 sequence reads: CASSLALAGAPDTGELFF.

The rearrangement uses TRBV7-2 and TRBJ2-7. The CDR3 consists of 16 residues. The germline V gene encodes CDR1 SGHTA and CDR2 FQGNSA. The CDR3 sequence: CASSFGFRYDSYEQYF.

The V and J genes are TRBV6-2 or TRBV6-3 and TRBJ2-7. This CDR3 spans 11 amino acids. Germline values: CDR1 MNHEY, CDR2 SVGEGT. The CDR3 loop is CASRLLYEQYF.

V is TRBV10-3 and J is TRBJ2-1; TCRdb names TRBD1, which stays unverified in the absence of DNA. The CDR3 contains 14 residues. Germline V gene sequence: CDR1 ENHRY, CDR2 SYGVKD. The chain's CDR3 is CAIRPGASGNEQFF.

The chain has TRBV6-2 or TRBV6-3 and TRBJ2-2; TCRdb calls TRBD1, which cannot be checked without DNA. The germline CDR1 and CDR2 sequences are MNHEY and SVGEGT. There are 14 residues in the CDR3. The CDR3: CASALTGVPGELFF.

The chain has TRBV7-9 and TRBJ2-7. This CDR3 comprises 13 residues. Per germline, CDR1 SEHNR and CDR2 FQNEAQ (reference sequence). The CDR3 loop is CASSGSRSYEQYF.

This rearrangement joins TRBV10-3 to TRBJ2-1. This CDR3 is built from 11 residues. Germline CDR1 reads ENHRY; CDR2 reads SYGVKD. CDR3 sequence: CAISESNEQFF.

The chain combines TRBV6-6 with TRBJ1-3; the D call of TRBD1 rests on TCRdb alone, since no DNA is present to check it. The CDR3 has 12 amino acids. CDR1 and CDR2 (germline): MNHNY, SVGAGI (reference sequence). CDR3 loop: CATRQGGNTIYF.

V usage is TRBV6-2 or TRBV6-3 and J usage is TRBJ2-3; the TCRdb call, TRBD1, lacks DNA for checking. Germline V gives CDR1 MNHEY, CDR2 SVGEGT. The CDR3 runs 14 residues. CDR3 residues: CASSYPRTADTQYF.

V gene TRBV6-5 combines with J gene TRBJ2-1; no DNA is available, so the TRBD2 call from TCRdb remains unchecked. Germline CDR1 is MNHEY and CDR2 is SVGAGI. CDR3 length: 16 amino acids. CDR3: CASSSTPSGGYNEQFF.

The chain joins TRBV6-5 to TRBJ2-6; TCRdb names TRBD1, which stays unverified in the absence of DNA. The CDR3 spans 18 residues. Germline V lookup: CDR1 MNHEY, CDR2 SVGAGI. The CDR3: CASSYAGTAFSGANVLTF.

The V gene is TRBV6-6, the J gene TRBJ2-7; TCRdb picks TRBD1, but there is no DNA to check that call. The CDR3 runs 14 residues. In germline, CDR1 is MNHNY, CDR2 SVGAGI (reference sequence). The CDR3 here is CASGVPGPRLEQYF.

The chain is built from TRBV2 and TRBJ2-2; with no DNA, the TCRdb D assignment of TRBD2 cannot be verified. The CDR3 is 15 amino acids. CDR1 and CDR2 (germline): SNHLY, FYNNEI. Here the CDR3 reads CASRTGTSGTGELFF.

The chain carries TRBV27 and TRBJ2-7; as DNA is missing, the TRBD1 call by TCRdb cannot be tested. The CDR3 has 14 amino acids. From germline, CDR1 is MNHEY and CDR2 SMNVEV (reference sequence). The CDR3 is CASSLLRGENEQYF.

The rearrangement joins TRBV10-3 to TRBJ2-1; TCRdb proposes TRBD2, but this gene call is untestable without DNA. Germline V gene data show CDR1 as ENHRY and CDR2 as SYGVKD. CDR3 size: 14 residues. CDR3 sequence: CAISAGGLHNEQFF.

The chain employs TRBV19 and TRBJ1-3; TCRdb's D call, TRBD1, is unchecked because there is no DNA. The CDR3 loop spans 17 amino acids. CDR1 is LNHDA and CDR2 is SQIVND in the germline V gene (reference sequence). CDR3 protein: CASSIAKTRAKGNTIYF.

The chain carries TRBV12-3 or TRBV12-4 and TRBJ1-6. The CDR3 covers 17 residues. CDR3 loop: CASRAVEGHPYNSPLHF.

This chain joins TRBV4-3 and TRBJ2-1; TCRdb's D gene call, TRBD1, goes unchecked for lack of DNA. The CDR3 sequence is 16 residues long. Germline-derived CDR1 and CDR2 are LGHNA and YSLEER. The CDR3 reads CASSRRTPEEYNEQFF.

This sequence joins TRBV29-1 and TRBJ2-7. CDR3 size: 11 residues. Germline CDR1 reads SQVTM; CDR2 reads ANQGSEA. CDR3 in amino acids: CSAIGLYEQYF.

The chain recombines TRBV7-8 with TRBJ2-5; the TCRdb D gene call, TRBD1, has no DNA to confirm it. CDR3 size: 13 residues. Germline CDR1 reads SGHVS; CDR2 reads FQNEAQ. CDR3 in amino acids: CASSLFGDGTQYF.

V gene TRBV12-3 or TRBV12-4 combines with J gene TRBJ2-3; without DNA, the TCRdb call of TRBD2 cannot be checked. This CDR3 comprises 14 residues. CDR3: CASSSGGAGIQQYF.

The chain recombines TRBV5-6 with TRBJ2-7. Per the germline V gene, CDR1 is SGHDT and CDR2 is YYEEEE. The CDR3 contains 14 residues. The CDR3 loop is CASSLRLSSYEQYF.

The genes are TRBV3-1 and TRBJ2-2; TCRdb names TRBD1, which stays unverified in the absence of DNA. CDR1 is LGHDT, CDR2 YNNKEL, per germline (reference sequence). The CDR3 runs to 15 residues. The CDR3 sequence is CASRRGQGWTGELFF.

The V call is TRBV6-5, the J call TRBJ1-1; the TCRdb call, TRBD1, lacks DNA for checking. This CDR3 spans 15 amino acids. Germline assignment: CDR1 MNHEY and CDR2 SVGAGI. The CDR3 loop is CASSYGGSFGTEAFF.